Listed here is a single TCR beta chain. Using immunoSEQ multiplex PCR, the repertoire was profiled, and TCRdb retains in-frame clones only, with some absent. The sample carries approximately 980,000 clones, 60% to 85% recorded once. Healthy adults negative for HIV, lacking recent acute infections or vaccinations, served as donors. V was pared by 4 bases and J by 4 bases, with 11 bases between. Germline loops: CDR1 LNHDA, CDR2 SQIVND (reference sequence). The CDR3 is 15 residues long. The sample belongs to a study of shared clonotypes between healthy human individuals. The rearrangement uses TRBV19 and TRBJ1-6; D uncertain. This clonotype was obtained from a man aged 18 to 35 in good health. Material: memory CD4+ T cells sorted from blood. The sample's subset: CD45RA-negative fraction. The chain's CDR3 is CASSKPTEYNSPLHF. The CDR3 coding sequence is TGTGCCAGTAGTAAACCCACAGAGTATAATTCACCCCTCCACTTT.